This T cell receptor beta chain was sequenced in a study of blood T cell repertoires in COVID-19. Study information: In Cohort 3, a recovered donor had either two negative PCRs, clearance, or symptom resolution. Nucleic acid was either cDNA or gDNA, and it came from T cells, B-cell-depleted T cells, or PBMCs.

Authors' processing steps: Researchers report that nucleated cell counts were estimated from reference gene primer amplification. Only in-frame clones appear in the TCRdb table, and some are missing; sequencing was by immunoSEQ multiplex PCR. The V and J calls and clone size come from that table; D and trimming were worked out from the DNA. The sample lists some 200,000 clones; roughly 87% were seen once. The sequence was obtained from a man aged 25-45 years in a cohort exposed to, infected with or recovered from COVID-19 (not recorded which). The sample consisted of PBMCs or T cells enriched from blood (not recorded which).

The CDR3 nucleotides read TGTGCCAGTAGGACTAGGACCTACAATGAGCAGTTCTTC. Protein sequence: CASRTRTYNEQFF. The rearrangement links TRBV19 to TRBJ2-1; weak D call: TRBD2 (6 bases). The CDR3 consists of 13 residues. Trimming left V 6 bases short and J 2 bases short, with 8 bases between. Germline CDR1 is LNHDA and CDR2 is SQIVND (reference sequence).